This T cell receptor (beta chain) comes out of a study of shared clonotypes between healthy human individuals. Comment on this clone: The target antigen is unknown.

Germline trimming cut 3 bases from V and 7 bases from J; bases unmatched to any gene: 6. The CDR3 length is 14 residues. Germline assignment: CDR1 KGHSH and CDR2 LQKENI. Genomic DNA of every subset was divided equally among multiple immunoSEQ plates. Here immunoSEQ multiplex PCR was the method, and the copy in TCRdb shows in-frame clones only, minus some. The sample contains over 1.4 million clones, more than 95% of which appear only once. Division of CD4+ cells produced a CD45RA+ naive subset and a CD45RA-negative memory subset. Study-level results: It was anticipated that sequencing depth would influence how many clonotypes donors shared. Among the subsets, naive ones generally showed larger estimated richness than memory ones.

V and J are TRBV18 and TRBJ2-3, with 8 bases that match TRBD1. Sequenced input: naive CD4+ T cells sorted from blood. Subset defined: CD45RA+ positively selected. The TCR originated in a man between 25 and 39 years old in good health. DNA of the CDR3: TGTGCCAGCTCACCCCGGACAGGGAAAAATACGCAGTATTTT. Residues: CASSPRTGKNTQYF.